The 23 T cell receptor beta chains in this list originate from one sample, sequenced in a study of T-cell memory formation after mild COVID-19. TCRdb recomputed calls from the 5' RACE reads with MiXCR, one row per CDR3 protein. Here the sample spans some 600,000 distinct CDR3 sequences, 15% to 20% being singletons. Sequenced input: PBMCs or a T cell subset sorted from them (not recorded which). These TCRs come from an adult woman who had mild COVID-19 (a few samples of this study predate the infection). Cell type and time point are not known.

The table lists this clonotype with a few counts. The chain employs TRBV5-5 and TRBJ2-1, with 7 bases lining up with TRBD1. V was clipped by 5 bases and J by 2 bases; unmatched bases: 7. CDR1 SGHKS and CDR2 YYEKEE come from the germline V gene (reference sequence). The CDR3 runs 15 residues. DNA for the CDR3: TGTGCCAGCAGTCCTTCGGGGACAGCCTACAATGAGCAGTTCTTC. Residues: CASSPSGTAYNEQFF. Complete variable domain (other parts from reference TRBV5-5 and TRBJ2-1): DAGVTQSPTHLIKTRGQQVTLRCSPISGHKSVSWYQQVLGQGPQFIFQYYEKEERGRGNFPDRFSARQFPNYSSELNVNALLLGDSALYLCASSPSGTAYNEQFFGPGTRLTVL.

V is TRBV3-1 and J is TRBJ1-5; D not certain. V lost 0 bases, J lost 6 bases, and 9 bases lay in between. The length of the CDR3 is 14 residues. The germline V gene has CDR1 LGHDT and CDR2 YNNKEL (reference sequence). CDR3 residues: CASSQDRISQPQHF. The CDR3, as DNA: TGTGCCAGCAGCCAAGACAGAATCAGTCAGCCCCAGCATTTT. The complete variable domain, with remaining parts taken from reference TRBV3-1 and TRBJ1-5, reads DTAVSQTPKYLVTQMGNDKSIKCEQNLGHDTMYWYKQDSKKFLKIMFSYNNKELIINETVPNRFSPKSPDKAHLNLHINSLELGDSAVYFCASSQDRISQPQHFGDGTRLSIL.

CDR3 protein: CASSSTGAQYF. The CDR3 nucleotides read TGTGCCAGCAGCTCCACGGGTGCGCAGTATTTT. This chain links TRBV7-2 with TRBJ2-3; D is ambiguous. Trimming shortened V by 4 bases and J by 10 bases, and 9 bases separated the two germline ends. Germline lookup yields CDR1 SGHTA and CDR2 FQGNSA. The CDR3 spans 11 residues.

In regard to this clonotype: This may arise from a read error, as a much more abundant clone is one base away. The V and J genes are TRBV29-1 and TRBJ2-5; no clear D gene. Germline V gene data show CDR1 as SQVTM and CDR2 as ANQGSEA. With 7 bases removed from V and 1 base from J, the gap between germline ends came to 10 bases. The CDR3 contains 12 residues. This chain's CDR3 is CSAGVAQETQYF. DNA for the CDR3: TGCAGCGCTGGGGTGGCCCAAGAGACCCAGTACTTC.

The genes are TRBV4-1 and TRBJ1-4, with D possibly TRBD1 on 6 matching bases. Germline V lookup: CDR1 MGHRA, CDR2 YSYEKL. V lost 1 base to trimming and J lost 0 bases, with 15 bases between them. This CDR3 comprises 18 residues. The CDR3 nucleotides read TGCGCCAGCAGCCAAGTCGTGGGGGGCCTTGCAACTAATGAAAAACTGTTTTTT. Amino acids: CASSQVVGGLATNEKLFF.

This clonotype was detected a few times. The J gene is TRBJ1-5, the V gene TRBV10-3; D is unresolved. The germline V and J ends were trimmed by 0 bases and 1 base, with 10 bases remaining between them. CDR3 length equals 16 residues. Germline loops: CDR1 ENHRY, CDR2 SYGVKD. In nucleotides, the CDR3 is TGTGCCATCAGTGAGTCGAATCGTAACAGCAATCAGCCCCAGCATTTT. It yields the protein CAISESNRNSNQPQHF.

This clonotype was seen more than once but under ten times. V gene TRBV5-5 combines with J gene TRBJ1-5; D unresolved. CDR1 and CDR2 from the germline V gene are SGHKS and YYEKEE (reference sequence). V was pared by 4 bases and J by 0 bases, with 14 bases between. CDR3 size: 16 residues. The CDR3 protein is CASSPRTDYSNQPQHF. As DNA, the CDR3 is TGTGCCAGCAGCCCTAGGACGGATTATAGCAATCAGCCCCAGCATTTT.

The chain carries TRBV5-5 and TRBJ2-1; 12 positions match TRBD1. The germline V gene encodes CDR1 SGHKS and CDR2 YYEKEE (reference sequence). V lost 4 bases and J lost 8; bases outside the gene matches: 13. CDR3 size: 17 residues. The CDR3 loop reads CASSHAGTGGLGDEQFF. The CDR3 nucleotides read TGTGCCAGCAGCCACGCCGGGACAGGGGGCCTGGGGGATGAGCAGTTCTTC.

The chain carries TRBV27 and TRBJ2-3; tentatively, D is TRBD1 (5 bases). Looked up from germline, CDR1 is MNHEY and CDR2 is SMNVEV (reference sequence). V was pared by 6 bases and J by 4 bases, with 8 bases between. This CDR3 contains 12 residues. The chain's CDR3 is CASRDNPDTQYF. In DNA, the CDR3 is TGTGCCAGCAGGGACAATCCAGATACGCAGTATTTT.

This clonotype showed up just a few times. The chain combines TRBV5-1 with TRBJ2-7; D perhaps matches TRBD1 (5 bases). The CDR3 totals 15 residues. V lost 0 bases and J 2 bases, leaving 12 bases between the germline ends. From germline, CDR1 is SGHRS and CDR2 YFSETQ. The CDR3 is CASSLGGTTTYEQYF. The CDR3 bases are TGCGCCAGCAGCTTGGGGGGCACCACAACCTACGAGCAGTACTTC.

This clonotype was observed a handful of times. The chain uses TRBV7-8 and TRBJ2-7; D might be TRBD1 or TRBD2, each matching 5 bases. Germline CDR1 SGHVS, CDR2 FQNEAQ. V was cut by 8 bases and J by 2 bases, with 16 bases left in between. The CDR3 consists of 14 residues. DNA of the CDR3: TGTGCCAGCCGTGTAGGGACGTCAGCCTACGAGCAGTACTTC. Translated, it gives CASRVGTSAYEQYF.

This clonotype was seen only a few times. V and J are TRBV5-1 and TRBJ1-2; D call uncertain. Per the germline V gene, CDR1 is SGHRS and CDR2 is YFSETQ. This CDR3 contains 15 residues. Trimming removed 1 base from V and 2 bases from J, with 12 bases in between. This CDR3 is CASSLTASRNYGYTF. CDR3 nucleotide sequence: TGCGCCAGCAGCTTGACCGCCAGCCGGAACTATGGCTACACCTTC.

This clonotype was detected a few times. The chain uses TRBV10-3 and TRBJ2-3, with D perhaps matching TRBD1 or TRBD2 (5 bases each). The CDR3 totals 13 residues. In germline, CDR1 is ENHRY, CDR2 SYGVKD. The germline V and J ends were trimmed by 3 bases and 14 bases, with 18 bases remaining between them. The CDR3 loop reads CAISDRSAGTPYF. CDR3 nucleotide sequence: TGTGCCATCAGTGACCGAAGCGCAGGGACCCCGTATTTT.

This chain uses TRBV13 with TRBJ2-5; D gene unclear. The V gene lost 2 bases and the J gene lost 5 bases, with 9 bases spanning the gap. The CDR3 has 13 amino acids. CDR1 is PRHDT, CDR2 FYEKMQ, per germline (reference sequence). CDR3 region: CASSLQMRETQYF. DNA of the CDR3: TGTGCCAGCAGCTTACAGATGCGGGAGACCCAGTACTTC.

This clonotype was detected only a few times. V usage is TRBV14 and J usage is TRBJ2-5; D is uncertain. CDR3 length: 13 residues. The germline V gene has CDR1 SGHDN and CDR2 FVKESK. V lost 5 bases and J 5 bases, leaving 12 bases between the germline ends. In nucleotides, the CDR3 is TGTGCCAGCAGCAGACGCCGTGGGGAGACCCAGTACTTC. It translates to CASSRRRGETQYF.

This chain connects TRBV7-2 to TRBJ2-1, with 7 positions matching TRBD2. Germline CDR1 SGHTA, CDR2 FQGNSA. J lost 4 bases, V lost 1 base, and 7 bases had no gene match. The CDR3 is made up of 16 amino acids. Here the CDR3 reads CASSLVGAGVYNEQFF. The DNA of the CDR3 is TGTGCCAGCAGCTTAGTTGGGGCGGGGGTTTACAATGAGCAGTTCTTC.

J is TRBJ1-1 and V is TRBV5-1; D is uncertain. Germline CDR1 SGHRS, CDR2 YFSETQ. Trimming took off 3 bases at V and 11 bases at J, with 11 bases between the two ends. CDR3 size: 11 residues. The CDR3 here is CASSSDTGAFF. The CDR3 DNA sequence: TGCGCCAGCAGCTCCGACACCGGGGCTTTCTTT.

This clonotype appeared many times. This rearrangement joins TRBV6-2 or TRBV6-3 to TRBJ2-1; 12 nucleotides match TRBD2. With 0 bases clipped from V and 3 bases from J, the junction kept 12 bases outside the gene matches. The CDR3 covers 20 residues. CDR1 and CDR2 (germline): MNHEY, SVGEGT. CDR3 in DNA: TGTGCCAGCAGTTACTCTTCTAGCGGGGGGGCCGAGGGAGGCTACAATGAGCAGTTCTTC. Translation gives CASSYSSSGGAEGGYNEQFF.

This clonotype was observed a handful of times. The gene calls are TRBV7-2 and TRBJ2-3, with D possibly matching TRBD2 (6 bases). Germline V gene sequence: CDR1 SGHTA, CDR2 FQGNSA. CDR3 length equals 16 residues. The V end lost 1 base, the J end lost 1 base, and 12 bases lay between the germline ends. CDR3 DNA sequence: TGTGCCAGCAGCTTAGGAAGATGGGGGGGCACAGATACGCAGTATTTT. Translating gives CASSLGRWGGTDTQYF. Looking up the rest from reference TRBV7-2 and TRBJ2-3 gives the full variable domain: GAGVSQSPSNKVTEKGKDVELRCDPISGHTALYWYRQSLGQGLEFLIYFQGNSAPDKSGLPSDRFSAERTGGSVSTLTIQRTQQEDSAVYLCASSLGRWGGTDTQYFGPGTRLTVL.

This clonotype was detected only a few times. The gene calls are TRBV5-6 and TRBJ2-1, with unresolved D. V shed 4 bases and J shed 6 bases, with 14 bases lying between them. Germline V gene data show CDR1 as SGHDT and CDR2 as YYEEEE. The CDR3 loop spans 14 amino acids. CDR3 nucleotides: TGTGCCAGCAGCCCAATTGACGTTAGCAATGAGCAGTTCTTC. It specifies CASSPIDVSNEQFF.

This CDR3 is CASSEWVGGVYEQYF. The CDR3 region has the DNA TGTGCCAGCAGTGAATGGGTCGGGGGGGTCTACGAGCAGTACTTC. The chain carries TRBV25-1 and TRBJ2-7; the match to TRBD2 covers 8 bases. Germline-derived CDR1 and CDR2 are MGHDK and SYGVNS. The CDR3 is made up of 15 amino acids. Trimming cost V 1 base and J 3 bases; bases outside gene matches: 5.

The rearrangement uses TRBV30 and TRBJ2-6; possible D gene TRBD2, 5 bases. The V and J ends lost 1 base and 7 bases respectively, with 14 bases between them. The CDR3 spans 15 residues. CDR1 and CDR2 (germline): GTSNPN, SVGIG (reference sequence). CDR3 DNA sequence: TGTGCCTGGAGTGGGGTACGGGGTAAAGCCAACGTCCTGACTTTC. Translating it yields CAWSGVRGKANVLTF.

There are a few counts of this clonotype. V gene TRBV29-1 combines with J gene TRBJ1-2; no clear D. Germline assignment: CDR1 SQVTM and CDR2 ANQGSEA. Trimming took 3 bases from V and 3 from J, leaving 8 bases between them. This CDR3 is built from 12 residues. Here the CDR3 DNA reads TGCAGCGTTGAGCGACTTCACTATGGCTACACCTTC. This encodes CSVERLHYGYTF.